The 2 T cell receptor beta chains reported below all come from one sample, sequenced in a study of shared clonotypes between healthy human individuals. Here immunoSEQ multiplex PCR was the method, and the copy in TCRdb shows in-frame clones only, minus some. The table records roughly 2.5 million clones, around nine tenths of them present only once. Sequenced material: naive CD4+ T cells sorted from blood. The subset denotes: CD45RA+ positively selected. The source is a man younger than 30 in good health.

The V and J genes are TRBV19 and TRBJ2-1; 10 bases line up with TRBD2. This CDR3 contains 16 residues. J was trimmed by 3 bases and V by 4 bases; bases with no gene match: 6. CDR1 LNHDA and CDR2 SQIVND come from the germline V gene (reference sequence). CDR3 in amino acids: CASSTIPSGGYNEQFF. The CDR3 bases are TGTGCCAGTAGTACCATCCCTAGCGGGGGCTACAATGAGCAGTTCTTC.

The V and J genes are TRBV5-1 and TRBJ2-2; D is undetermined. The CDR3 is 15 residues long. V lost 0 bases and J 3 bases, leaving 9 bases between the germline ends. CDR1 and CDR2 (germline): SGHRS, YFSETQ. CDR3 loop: CASSLGAADTGELFF. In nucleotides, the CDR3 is TGCGCCAGCAGCTTGGGGGCGGCGGACACCGGGGAGCTGTTTTTT.